These T cell receptor beta chains were read from a single sample in a study of tumor and adjacent non-tumor tissue in lung cancer. TCRdb processed the multiplex PCR reads anew with MiXCR; each CDR3 protein has one entry. This table has about 120,000 distinct CDR3 sequences, nearly 85% appearing once. Sequencing was carried out using lung tumor tissue. Every receptor here comes from a man between 65 and 80 years old with non-small cell lung cancer. Both conserved end residues are part of each CDR3. A D gene is named only where the DNA matches it firmly. Rows give clone size only sometimes, using once, few, many, or a class for an expanded clone.

>TRBV6-2/TRBV6-3|-|TRBJ2-2|many
CASSTNPRDHTGELFF
TGTGCCAGCAGTACAAACCCCCGGGATCACACCGGGGAGCTGTTTTTT
>TRBV10-3|-|TRBJ1-5|-
CAISEPGGQRVHQPQRF
TGTGCCATCAGTGAACCTGGCGGACAGCGAGTACATCAGCCACAGCGTTTT
>TRBV29-1|-|TRBJ1-5|-
CSVELQPNRALFNQTQHF
TGCAGCGTGGAGCTACAGCCTAACAGGGCCCTCTTCAATCAGACCCAGCATTTT
>TRBV11-2|-|TRBJ2-2|-
CVSISPGYTRELFF
TGTGTCAGCATCTCCCCAGGCTACACCCGGGAACTGTTTTTT
>TRBV29-1|-|TRBJ2-1|-
CSRGGSSHNEQLF
TGCAGCAGAGGGGGGAGCTCCCACAATGAGCAGTTATTC
>TRBV5-1|-|TRBJ1-1|-
CASSLLAQGTLDTEAFF
TGCGCCAGCAGCTTGCTAGCTCAGGGTACACTGGACACTGAAGCTTTCTTT
>TRBV10-3|-|TRBJ2-7|-
CAISGAGSPYKQYF
TGTGCCATCAGTGGTGCAGGGAGCCCCTACAAGCAGTACTTC
>TRBV29-1|-|TRBJ2-7|-
CSVGSIYYEQYF
TGCAGCGTTGGCAGCATCTACTACGAGCAGTACTTC
>TRBV29-1|-|TRBJ2-1|-
CSAMPYLQTGRETQFF
TGCAGCGCCATGCCCTACCTCCAGACAGGTCGGGAGACCCAGTTCTTC
>TRBV12-3/TRBV12-4|-|TRBJ2-5|-
CASSYHIGVQETQYF
TGTGCCAGCAGTTACCACATTGGGGTACAGGAGACCCAGTACTTC
>TRBV29-1|-|TRBJ1-1|-
CSVFGERTETEAFF
TGCAGCGTCTTCGGAGAGAGAACTGAAACTGAAGCTTTCTTT
>TRBV2|TRBD1|TRBJ2-7|few
CASSTDRVYDQYF
TGTGCCAGCAGTACGGACAGGGTTTACGATCAGTACTTC
>TRBV4-1|-|TRBJ1-3|-
CTSSQDQHGLSSGNTIYF
TGCACCAGCAGCCAAGATCAGCATGGGCTAAGCTCTGGAAACACCATATATTTT
>TRBV12-3/TRBV12-4|TRBD1|TRBJ1-2|-
CASSTRDRDSYGYTF
TGTGCCAGCAGTACCAGGGACAGGGATAGCTATGGCTACACCTTC
>TRBV9|-|TRBJ1-1|once
CASSARRNTEAFF
TGTGCCAGCAGCGCCCGACGGAACACTGAAGCTTTCTTT
>TRBV29-1|-|TRBJ1-2|-
CSVPWGGQNYAYTF
TGTAGCGTTCCCTGGGGGGGGCAGAACTATGCCTACACCTTC
>TRBV11-2|-|TRBJ2-2|once
CASSLDNHSGELFF
TGTGCCAGCAGCCTGGACAATCACTCCGGGGAGTTGTTTTTT
>TRBV29-1|-|TRBJ2-7|-
CSPGSYEQCF
TGCAGCCCCGGGAGCTACGAGCAGTGCTTC
>TRBV5-4|TRBD1|TRBJ2-1|-
CASSFKVDRGFPGEQFF
TGTGCCAGCAGCTTTAAGGTGGACAGGGGGTTCCCCGGTGAGCAGTTCTTC
>TRBV28|-|TRBJ1-6|many
CASSPVGAFSYNSPLHF
TGTGCCAGCAGTCCAGTAGGAGCGTTCTCCTATAATTCACCCCTCCACTTT
>TRBV6-2/TRBV6-3|-|TRBJ2-1|-
CASSPNGKDEQFF
TGTGCCAGCAGCCCTAACGGGAAAGATGAGCAGTTCTTC
>TRBV10-3|-|TRBJ2-7|few
CAISEGLTDLSYEQYF
TGTGCCATCAGTGAGGGACTAACGGACCTTTCCTACGAGCAGTACTTC
>TRBV6-5|-|TRBJ1-2|-
CASSYQVYGYTF
TGTGCCAGCAGCTATCAAGTGTATGGCTATACCTTC
>TRBV5-4|TRBD2|TRBJ2-5|-
CASRLAGVVGETQYF
TGTGCCAGCCGCTTGGCGGGAGTTGTTGGTGAGACCCAGTACTTC
>TRBV6-5|-|TRBJ1-2|-
CASRHRRGMDYGYTF
TGTGCCAGCAGGCACCGTAGGGGGATGGACTATGGCTACACCTTC
>TRBV11-2|TRBD1|TRBJ2-7|-
CASSPVTGPSYQQYF
TGTGCCAGCAGTCCCGTGACAGGGCCCTCCTACCAGCAGTACTTC
>TRBV11-2|-|TRBJ2-7|-
CVSSNQRGEQYF
TGTGTCAGCAGCAACCAGAGGGGCGAGCAGTACTTC
>TRBV27|-|TRBJ2-1|-
CASSLRRRGVSYSEQFF
TGTGCCAGCAGTTTACGCCGGAGAGGGGTTTCCTACAGTGAGCAGTTCTTC
>TRBV6-5|-|TRBJ1-2|-
CVSNYRGGRNYSYTF
TGTGTCAGCAATTACCGGGGTGGTCGTAACTATAGCTACACCTTC
>TRBV29-1|-|TRBJ2-5|-
CNVAARSQGTQYF
TGCAACGTGGCCGCCAGGTCCCAAGGGACCCAGTACTTC
>TRBV6-1|-|TRBJ2-5|-
CASNNQELEIQYF
TGTGCTAGCAACAACCAAGAGCTGGAGATCCAGTACTTC
>TRBV4-1|TRBD2|TRBJ2-3|-
CASSQEWTSTDLQYF
TGCGCCAGCAGCCAAGAATGGACTAGCACAGATTTGCAGTATTTT
>TRBV4-2|TRBD1|TRBJ1-1|-
CANSRADGTGGTEAFF
TGTGCCAACAGCCGAGCCGACGGGACAGGGGGCACTGAAGCTTTCTTT
>TRBV6-1|TRBD2|TRBJ2-5|-
CASSVQAGGPQDTQYF
TGTGCCAGTAGTGTTCAAGCGGGAGGGCCCCAAGATACCCAGTACTTC
>TRBV29-1|-|TRBJ2-5|few
CIMADRFQETQYF
TGCATCATGGCCGACAGGTTCCAAGAGACCCAGTACTTT
>TRBV10-2|TRBD1|TRBJ1-1|once
CASRDRDAEGLF
TGCGCCAGCAGGGACAGGGACGCTGAAGGTCTCTTT
>TRBV11-3|-|TRBJ2-1|-
CANSLLGTSRGYNEHFF
TGTGCCAACAGCCTCCTAGGGACAAGCAGGGGCTACAATGAGCACTTCTTC
>TRBV11-2|TRBD2|TRBJ2-1|once
CAISLGGRADNEQFF
TGTGCCATCAGCTTGGGCGGGAGGGCCGACAATGAGCAGTTCTTC
>TRBV28|TRBD1|TRBJ1-6|once
CARSLEQGAGSPLHF
TGTGCCAGAAGTTTGGAACAGGGGGCTGGATCACCCCTCCACTTT
>TRBV28|-|TRBJ1-6|-
CTSTEYNSPLHF
TGTACCAGCACGGAGTACAATTCGCCCCTCCACTTT
>TRBV7-2|-|TRBJ2-7|-
CASGLSGTSYEQYF
TGTGCCAGCGGCTTAAGCGGAACATCCTACGAGCAGTACTTC
>TRBV6-1|-|TRBJ2-5|-
CASIYREIGQETQYF
TGTGCCAGCATTTATAGGGAAATAGGGCAAGAGACACAGTACTTC
>TRBV12-3/TRBV12-4|-|TRBJ2-7|-
CASIFPLRHEHYF
TGTGCCAGCATTTTCCCCTTACGTCACGAGCACTACTTC
>TRBV6-1|-|TRBJ1-1|-
CASSERNGNTDAFF
TGTGCCAGCAGTGAAAGGAACGGAAACACCGATGCTTTCTTT
>TRBV7-8|-|TRBJ2-5|-
CASSIGSGPETQYF
TGTGCCAGCAGCATAGGATCGGGGCCGGAGACTCAGTACTTC
>TRBV6-2/TRBV6-3|-|TRBJ1-6|-
CASSRPLSDSTLLF
TGTGCCAGCAGCCGGCCGCTATCCGATTCAACCCTCCTCTTT
>TRBV6-1|-|TRBJ2-2|once
CTSSLRGAYTGELFF
TGTACCAGCAGCTTAAGGGGGGCGTACACTGGGGAGCTGTTTTTT
>TRBV29-1|TRBD2|TRBJ2-3|-
CRVHGLAGGGITDTQYF
TGCAGGGTGCACGGACTAGCGGGAGGAGGGATCACAGATACGCAATACTTT
>TRBV6-5|-|TRBJ1-1|once
CASRQTQDMGWGTEAFF
TGTGCCAGCAGGCAAACCCAAGACATGGGATGGGGCACTGAAGCTTTCTTT
>TRBV20-1|TRBD2|TRBJ2-3|few
CSARGASGRASTQDTQYF
TGCAGTGCTAGAGGAGCTAGCGGGAGGGCGTCAACACAAGATACGCAGTATTTT
>TRBV10-2|-|TRBJ2-3|-
CASSDQRRTDTQYF
TGCGCCAGCAGCGATCAGAGGCGCACAGATACGCAGTATTTT
>TRBV11-2|-|TRBJ2-2|-
CAGEQTVSSGELFF
TGTGCCGGCGAACAGACAGTAAGCAGCGGGGAGCTGTTTTTT
>TRBV11-2|-|TRBJ2-3|-
CASGLGPGGADSQYF
TGTGCCAGCGGTTTAGGGCCCGGCGGGGCAGATTCGCAGTATTTT
>TRBV10-2|-|TRBJ2-3|medium-sized
CASAWTQDTQYF
TGCGCCAGCGCCTGGACTCAAGATACGCAGTATTTT
>TRBV6-6|-|TRBJ1-5|-
CASGYRNQAQHF
TGTGCCAGCGGTTACAGGAATCAGGCCCAGCATTTT